Reported below is one TCR beta chain. Antigen: not known. TCRdb reanalysed the reads using MiXCR and keeps one entry per CDR3 protein. The data show approximately 730,000 distinct CDR3 sequences, with roughly 33% seen just once and 15% to 20% held by the top ten. This sample was taken from a study of T cell repertoires in cytomegalovirus infection. Study-level information: Matching HLA type, along with CMV infection, was indicated by public TCR beta signatures. Whole-study results and caveats: Clonotype analysis showed dominance of the ex vivo response by HLA-C-restricted CMV-specific TCR beta clonotypes.

This specimen consisted of cultured PBMCs, obtained from culture after CMV antigen stimulation. This clonotype originated in a human donor in good health (CMV status not recorded). Some clones in this sample may be carry-over from other donors' samples.

CDR3 bases: TGTGCCAGCAGCGGACAGCCGGGAACTGAAGCTTTCTTT. Translated: CASSGQPGTEAFF. The chain links TRBV6-2 or TRBV6-3 to TRBJ1-1; the D gene is possibly TRBD1 (6 bases). Deletions cut 6 bases from V and 5 bases from J, with 13 bases between. Per the germline V gene, CDR1 is MNHEY and CDR2 is SVGEGT. The CDR3 covers 13 residues.